This passage covers 14 T cell receptor beta chains from one sample sequenced in a study of T cells in Graves' hyperthyroidism and ophthalmopathy (dated 2019 in TCRdb). The method was multiplex PCR. Sequencing was carried out with an Illumina HiSeq 2000. The TCR beta CDR3 regions were amplified from RNA transcripts. For the first round of RT-PCR on the TCR CDR3, the HTBI primer set was used together with the Qiagen OneStep RT-PCR kit. Clones were called with MiXCR by TCRdb after fastp trimmed the public reads at Q25, and only in-frame beta chains were retained. Under each unique CDR3 protein, matching rows form one entry showing the most common genes and DNA. For this sample the table gives 750,000 to 950,000 distinct CDR3 sequences, of which roughly 37% were detected only once. The ten largest clones add up to 7% to 10% of the sample. The sequencing input was blood. All receptors come from a man between 18 and 35 years old with Graves' hyperthyroidism.

On this clonotype: A read error may be the cause here, since a much bigger clone is one base away. The chain carries TRBV15 and TRBJ2-7, with 9 bases matching TRBD1. This CDR3 is built from 15 residues. Germline lookup yields CDR1 LNHNV and CDR2 YYDKDF (reference sequence). Losses at the gene ends were 1 base for V and 9 bases for J; bases not matched to a gene: 10. Here the CDR3 reads CATSRGRDRENGQYF. In DNA form, the CDR3 reads TGTGCCACCAGCAGAGGCCGGGACAGGGAGAACGGGCAGTACTTC.

This rearrangement joins TRBV25-1 to TRBJ2-2; perhaps TRBD1 as D (7 bases). The ends were cut back, 2 bases at V and 0 bases at J, with 13 bases in the middle. This CDR3 has 17 amino acids. Germline CDR1 is MGHDK and CDR2 is SYGVNS. CDR3 in DNA: TGTGCCAGCAGTGAAGTCGGCGGGACAGCGAACACCGGGGAGCTGTTTTTT. This encodes CASSEVGGTANTGELFF.

In its sample, this clonotype was seen once. The rearrangement uses TRBV29-1 and TRBJ2-7, with 13 bases identical to TRBD2. This CDR3 comprises 16 residues. The V gene end was trimmed by 8 bases and the J gene end by 0 bases; junction bases not matched to a gene: 10. Germline values: CDR1 SQVTM, CDR2 ANQGSEA. The DNA for the CDR3 is TGCAGCCCTGGGACTAGCGGGACGGTAAGCTCCTACGAGCAGTACTTC. Protein product: CSPGTSGTVSSYEQYF.

This clonotype was counted ten times or more. In nucleotides, the CDR3 is TGCGGGGCCGGAGTGGGACTAGAGACCCAGTACTTC. It encodes CGAGVGLETQYF. The rearrangement joins TRBV29-1 to TRBJ2-5, with D maybe TRBD2 (6 bases). Looked up from germline, CDR1 is SQVTM and CDR2 is ANQGSEA. The CDR3 extends over 12 amino acids.

This chain joins TRBV12-3 or TRBV12-4 and TRBJ2-5; 7 bases agree with TRBD2. Trimming took 5 bases from V and 5 from J; bases not matched to a gene: 14. There are 16 residues in the CDR3. DNA for the CDR3: TGTGCCAGCAGTGACTCGACGGGGACCGGGGGGGAGACCCAGTACTTC. Translated: CASSDSTGTGGETQYF.

This clonotype was observed at least ten times. The rearrangement joins TRBV7-9 to TRBJ1-1; no reliable D call. This CDR3 is built from 14 residues. The germline CDR1 and CDR2 sequences are SEHNR and FQNEAQ (reference sequence). Trimming took 0 bases from V and 6 from J, leaving 11 bases between them. This CDR3 reads CASSLAAEGAEAFF. Here the CDR3 DNA reads TGTGCCAGCAGCTTAGCAGCAGAGGGCGCTGAAGCTTTCTTT. Together with reference TRBV7-9 and TRBJ1-1, the CDR3 gives the full variable domain: DTGVSQNPRHKITKRGQNVTFRCDPISEHNRLYWYRQTLGQGPEFLTYFQNEAQLEKSRLLSDRFSAERPKGSFSTLEIQRTEQGDSAMYLCASSLAAEGAEAFFGQGTRLTVV.

This rearrangement joins TRBV7-2 to TRBJ1-4; 10 bases are a match to TRBD1. Germline assignment: CDR1 SGHTA and CDR2 FQGNSA. There are 13 residues in the CDR3. Germline trimming cut 5 bases from V and 8 bases from J; bases unmatched to any gene: 2. The CDR3 loop reads CASSVTGGEKLFF. The CDR3 nucleotides are TGTGCCAGCAGCGTGACAGGGGGCGAAAAACTGTTTTTT.

Only a few counts were recorded for this clonotype. V gene TRBV24-1 combines with J gene TRBJ2-6, with D maybe TRBD2 (6 bases). This CDR3 is 21 amino acids long. Trimming took 3 bases from V and 1 from J, leaving 24 bases between them. Germline CDR1 KGHDR, CDR2 SFDVKD. The CDR3 DNA reads TGTGCCACCAGTGATCCTCGGGACTCCCCGGACCCTAGTTCTGGGGCCAACGTCCTGACTTTC. Its protein product is CATSDPRDSPDPSSGANVLTF.

The chain recombines TRBV12-3 or TRBV12-4 with TRBJ1-5, with D tentatively TRBD1 (6 bases). The CDR3 runs to 13 residues. The CDR3 DNA sequence: TGTGCTAGTGCCCCCCAGGGGAATCAGCCCCAGCATTTT. Its translation: CASAPQGNQPQHF.

This clonotype has at least ten counts. The V call is TRBV6-1, the J call TRBJ2-7; possible D gene TRBD1, 6 bases. The ends were cut back, 7 bases at V and 2 bases at J, with 12 bases in the middle. The CDR3 runs to 13 residues. Germline assignment: CDR1 MNHNS and CDR2 SASEGT. The CDR3 loop is CASTTGLAYEQYF. In nucleotides, the CDR3 is TGTGCCAGCACCACAGGGCTCGCCTACGAGCAGTACTTC.

This clonotype was seen at least ten times. This chain joins TRBV10-2 and TRBJ1-5; tentative D call: TRBD1 (6 bases). Per the germline V gene, CDR1 is WSHSY and CDR2 is SAAADI. Trimming cost V 11 bases and J 9 bases, with 20 bases left between them. The CDR3 covers 13 residues. The CDR3 bases are TGCGCCTCCCCCCCAAACAGGGATCGGCCCCAGCATTTT. Protein sequence: CASPPNRDRPQHF.

This clonotype came up a few times. The chain is built from TRBV7-2 and TRBJ1-1; D unresolved. The length of the CDR3 is 14 residues. Trimming took 3 bases from V and 1 from J, leaving 9 bases between them. Looked up from germline, CDR1 is SGHTA and CDR2 is FQGNSA. The CDR3 sequence: CASSFHSGNTEAFF. The CDR3 DNA is TGTGCCAGCAGCTTCCATTCCGGGAACACTGAAGCTTTCTTT.

This chain uses TRBV4-1 with TRBJ1-5; D is undetermined. V was cut by 4 bases and J by 5 bases, with 15 bases left in between. The CDR3 consists of 15 residues. Germline V CDR1 and CDR2: MGHRA, YSYEKL. CDR3 sequence: CASSPRLIGDQPQHF. The CDR3 DNA reads as TGCGCCAGCAGCCCAAGATTGATAGGAGATCAGCCCCAGCATTTT.

This clonotype has only a few counts. This chain links TRBV13 with TRBJ1-1; 8 bases are shared with TRBD1. Germline assignment: CDR1 PRHDT and CDR2 FYEKMQ (reference sequence). The V and J ends lost 5 bases and 5 bases, in that order; junction bases with no gene match: 7. The CDR3 is made up of 14 amino acids. In nucleotides, the CDR3 is TGTGCCAGCAGCCTAAGACAGGGGTATACTGAAGCTTTCTTT. Amino acid sequence: CASSLRQGYTEAFF.